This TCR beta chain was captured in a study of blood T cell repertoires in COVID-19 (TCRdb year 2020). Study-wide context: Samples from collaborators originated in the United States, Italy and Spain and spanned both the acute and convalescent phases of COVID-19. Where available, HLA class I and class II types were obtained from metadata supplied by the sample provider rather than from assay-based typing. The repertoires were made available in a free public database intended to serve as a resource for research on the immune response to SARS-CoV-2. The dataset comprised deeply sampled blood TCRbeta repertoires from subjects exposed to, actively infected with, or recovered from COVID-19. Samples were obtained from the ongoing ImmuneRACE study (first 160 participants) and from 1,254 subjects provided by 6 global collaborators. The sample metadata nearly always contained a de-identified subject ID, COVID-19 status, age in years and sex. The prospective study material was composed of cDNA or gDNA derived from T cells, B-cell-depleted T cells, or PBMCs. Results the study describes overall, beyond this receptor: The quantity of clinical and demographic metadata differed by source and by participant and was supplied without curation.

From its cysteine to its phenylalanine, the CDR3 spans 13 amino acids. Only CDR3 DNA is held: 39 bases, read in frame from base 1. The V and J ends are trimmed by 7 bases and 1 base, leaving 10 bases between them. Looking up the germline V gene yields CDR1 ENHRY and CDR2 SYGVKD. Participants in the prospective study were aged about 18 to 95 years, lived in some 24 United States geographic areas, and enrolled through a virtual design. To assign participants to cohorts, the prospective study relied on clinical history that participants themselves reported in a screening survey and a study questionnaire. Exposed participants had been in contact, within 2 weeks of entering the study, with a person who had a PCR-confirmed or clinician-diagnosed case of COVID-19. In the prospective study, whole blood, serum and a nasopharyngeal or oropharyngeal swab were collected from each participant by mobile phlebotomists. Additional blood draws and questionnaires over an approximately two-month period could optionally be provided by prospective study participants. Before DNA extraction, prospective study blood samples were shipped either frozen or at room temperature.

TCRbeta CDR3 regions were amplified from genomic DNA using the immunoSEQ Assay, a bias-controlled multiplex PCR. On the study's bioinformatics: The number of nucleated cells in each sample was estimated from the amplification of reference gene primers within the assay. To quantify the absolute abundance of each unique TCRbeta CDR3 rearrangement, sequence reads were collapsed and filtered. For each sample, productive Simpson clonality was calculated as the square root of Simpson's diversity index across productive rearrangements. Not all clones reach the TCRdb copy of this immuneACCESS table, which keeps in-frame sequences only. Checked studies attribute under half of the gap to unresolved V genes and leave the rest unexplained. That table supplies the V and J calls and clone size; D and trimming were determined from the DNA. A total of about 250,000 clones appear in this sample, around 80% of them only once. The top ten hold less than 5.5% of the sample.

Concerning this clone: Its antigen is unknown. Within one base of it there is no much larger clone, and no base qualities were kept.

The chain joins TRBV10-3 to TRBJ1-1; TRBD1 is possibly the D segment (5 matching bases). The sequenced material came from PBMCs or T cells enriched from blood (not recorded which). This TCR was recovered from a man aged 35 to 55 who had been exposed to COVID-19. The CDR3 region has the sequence CAITQGPNTEAFF. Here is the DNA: TGTGCCATCACCCAGGGTCCGAACACTGAAGCTTTCTTT.